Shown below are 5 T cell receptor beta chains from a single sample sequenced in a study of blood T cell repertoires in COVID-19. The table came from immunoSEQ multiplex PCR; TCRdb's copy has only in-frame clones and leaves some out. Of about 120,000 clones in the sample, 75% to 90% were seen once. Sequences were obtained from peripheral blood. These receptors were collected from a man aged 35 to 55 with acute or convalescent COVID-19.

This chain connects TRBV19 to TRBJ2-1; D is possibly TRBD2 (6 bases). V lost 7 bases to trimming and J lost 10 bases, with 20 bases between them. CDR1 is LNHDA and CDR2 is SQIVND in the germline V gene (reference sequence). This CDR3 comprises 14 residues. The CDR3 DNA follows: TGTGCCAGTATCGGGGGTGAGGTAATTCGGGAGCAGTTCTTC. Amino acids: CASIGGEVIREQFF.

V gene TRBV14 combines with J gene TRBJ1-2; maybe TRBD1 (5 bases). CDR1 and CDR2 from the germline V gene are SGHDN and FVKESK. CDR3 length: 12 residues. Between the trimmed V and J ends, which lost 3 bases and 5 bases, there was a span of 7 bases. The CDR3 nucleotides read TGTGCCAGCAGCCAGGGGCAATATGGCTACACCTTC. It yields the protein CASSQGQYGYTF.

CDR3 in amino acids: CASSQAGGPDTQYF. Written as DNA, the CDR3 is TGCGCCAGCAGCCAAGCGGGGGGGCCGGATACGCAGTATTTT. V usage is TRBV4-1 and J usage is TRBJ2-3, with TRBD2 matching 8 bases. Germline CDR1 is MGHRA and CDR2 is YSYEKL. The length of the CDR3 is 14 residues. With 1 base clipped from V and 6 bases from J, the junction kept 3 bases outside the gene matches.

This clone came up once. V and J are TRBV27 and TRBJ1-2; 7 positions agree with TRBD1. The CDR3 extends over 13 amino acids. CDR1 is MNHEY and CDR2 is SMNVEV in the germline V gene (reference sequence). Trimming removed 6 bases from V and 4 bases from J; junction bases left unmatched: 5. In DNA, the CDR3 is TGTGCCAGCAGCCCACAGGGGATCTATGGCTACACCTTC. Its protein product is CASSPQGIYGYTF.

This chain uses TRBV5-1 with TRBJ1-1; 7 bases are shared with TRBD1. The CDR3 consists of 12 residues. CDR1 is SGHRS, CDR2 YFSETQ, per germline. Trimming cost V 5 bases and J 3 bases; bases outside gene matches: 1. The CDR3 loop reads CASSRGHTEAFF. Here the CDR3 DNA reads TGCGCCAGCAGTAGGGGGCACACTGAAGCTTTCTTT.